The clone carrying this T cell receptor (beta chain) was detected only once. This record belongs to a study of blood T cell repertoires in COVID-19. The table came from immunoSEQ multiplex PCR; TCRdb's copy has only in-frame clones and leaves some out. Here the sample spans approximately 65,000 clones, around 80% being singletons. The V gene's germline CDR1 is MNHEY and CDR2 SMNVEV (reference sequence). V lost 6 bases, J lost 1 base, and 19 bases lay in between. This CDR3 is built from 16 residues. This receptor was taken from a man between 60 and 75 years old with acute or convalescent COVID-19. The chain links TRBV27 to TRBJ2-7, with no clear D. The sequenced material came from peripheral blood. CDR3 region: CASRSSTGGFSYEQYF. CDR3 sequence (DNA): TGTGCCAGCAGGAGTTCGACCGGCGGTTTTTCCTACGAGCAGTACTTC.